This T cell receptor beta chain appears in the sequencing data of a study of T cell responses to AZD1222 COVID-19 vaccine. Study-wide findings and caveats: Epitopes outside B.1.351 and B.1.1.7 mutated regions reportedly drew nearly half of spike TCRs. The peak T cell response came first, and repertoires were sampled only after it. Of the AZD1222 recipients, only 5 to 7 were seropositive at baseline.

CDR1 is LNHDA and CDR2 is SQIVND in the germline V gene (reference sequence). Trimming left V 3 bases short and J 8 bases short, with 14 bases between. This CDR3 region has 15 residues. Only in-frame clones appear in the TCRdb table, and some are missing; sequencing was by immunoSEQ multiplex PCR. The sample lists roughly 150,000 clones; about 86% were seen once. Concerning this clone: Its antigen is as yet unknown.

V and J are TRBV19 and TRBJ1-6; weak D call: TRBD1 (5 bases). This sequence was found in an adult in good health. Sequenced material: peripheral blood, taken on day 0 of AZD1222 vaccination. CDR3 sequence: CASSIRGPRDSPLHF. Written as DNA, the CDR3 is TGTGCCAGTAGTATCCGGGGTCCCAGGGATTCACCCCTCCACTTT. The entire variable domain, with the rest obtained from reference TRBV19 and TRBJ1-6, is as follows: DGGITQSPKYLFRKEGQNVTLSCEQNLNHDAMYWYRQDPGQGLRLIYYSQIVNDFQKGDIAEGYSVSREKKESFPLTVTSAQKNPTAFYLCASSIRGPRDSPLHFGNGTRLTVT.